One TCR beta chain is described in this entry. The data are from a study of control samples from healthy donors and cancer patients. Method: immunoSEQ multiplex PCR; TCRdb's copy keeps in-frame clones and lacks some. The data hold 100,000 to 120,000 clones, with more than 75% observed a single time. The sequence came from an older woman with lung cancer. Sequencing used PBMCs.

The CDR3 coding sequence is TGTGCCAGCAGCTTAAGGATGGACAGGGACACTGAAGCTTTCTTT. It yields the protein CASSLRMDRDTEAFF. The chain has TRBV7-9 and TRBJ1-1, with 8 bases aligning to TRBD1. This CDR3 contains 15 residues. V was pared by 2 bases and J by 3 bases, with 5 bases of the junction left unmatched. The germline CDR1 and CDR2 sequences are SEHNR and FQNEAQ (reference sequence). The variable domain in full, completed from reference TRBV7-9 and TRBJ1-1, reads DTGVSQNPRHKITKRGQNVTFRCDPISEHNRLYWYRQTLGQGPEFLTYFQNEAQLEKSRLLSDRFSAERPKGSFSTLEIQRTEQGDSAMYLCASSLRMDRDTEAFFGQGTRLTVV.